The entry below describes one T cell receptor beta chain. TCRdb's copy holds only in-frame clones and misses some; the assay was immunoSEQ multiplex PCR. The data show roughly 2.5 million clones, over 85% seen once. This record comes from a study of shared clonotypes between healthy human individuals. This CDR3 has 15 residues. The sequence was collected from a young man in good health. V is TRBV21-1 and J is TRBJ2-5. TRBV21-1 is assigned pseudogene status. The source material was naive CD4+ T cells sorted from blood. Subset: CD45RA+ positively selected. DNA for the CDR3: TGTGCCAGCAGCAAAACCATTGTGTTGGGAGAGACCCAGTACTTC. As protein: CASSKTIVLGETQYF.